This section outlines one T cell receptor (beta chain) sequence together with its context. These data belong to a study of blood T cell repertoires in COVID-19. Study information: The origin of the acute and convalescent COVID-19 samples was the United States, Italy and Spain. PBMCs, B-cell-depleted T cells, or T cells were the source of the cDNA or gDNA that made up the material.

Recruits, aged roughly 18 to 89 years, lived in 25 or so US areas. In assigning cohorts, the study relied on participant-reported clinical history. The data were produced by immunoSEQ multiplex PCR, yet TCRdb's version contains in-frame clones alone and is incomplete. In the table there are some 270,000 clones, roughly nine tenths of which are singletons. The source material was PBMCs or T cells enriched from blood (not recorded which). This clonotype was sampled from a woman aged 60-75 years who had recovered from COVID-19.

The CDR3, as DNA: TGTGCCAGCAGCCCGGACAGGGGGCACGAGCAGTACTTC. Amino acid sequence: CASSPDRGHEQYF. V gene TRBV27 combines with J gene TRBJ2-7; 11 nucleotides match TRBD1. Per the germline V gene, CDR1 is MNHEY and CDR2 is SMNVEV (reference sequence). The J segment lost 5 bases and the V segment lost 6 bases, leaving 3 bases of the junction unmatched. The CDR3 runs to 13 residues.